The T cell receptor beta chain under discussion was sequenced for a study of cytomegalovirus exposure and HLA in healthy donors. With regard to this clone: Antigen unknown.

Germline V gene lookup returns CDR1 SGHRS and CDR2 YFSETQ. The CDR3 runs to 14 residues. Trimming took off 0 bases at V and 4 bases at J, with 8 bases between the two ends. The study ran its PCR with 60 Vbeta and 13 Jbeta primers. Profiling relied on immunoSEQ multiplex PCR, and the TCRdb table lists in-frame clones only, not all of them. Altogether roughly 170,000 clones are present, approximately 71% being singletons, with the ten largest covering about 1.4%. Study-level results: Common viral pathogens seemed, in a later analysis, to connect with several of the most significant clusters. When a later analysis was performed, an Asian-associated ancestry cluster reportedly had fewer N-insertions than the roughly 630-donor mean. Reportedly, diagnosis of cytomegalovirus status by the classifier showed high specificity and sensitivity.

The sample consisted of PBMCs. This chain uses TRBV5-1 with TRBJ1-3, with D unclear. This sequence was found in a girl between 10 and 17 years old in good health and CMV-seronegative. CDR3 in amino acids: CASSLGAGGNTIYF. The DNA of the CDR3 is TGCGCCAGCAGCTTGGGGGCAGGAGGAAACACCATATATTTT.